The 8 T cell receptor beta chains in this list originate from one sample, sequenced in a study of cytomegalovirus exposure and HLA in healthy donors. It was with 60 Vbeta and 13 Jbeta primers that the PCR ran. Produced via immunoSEQ multiplex PCR; TCRdb's table is partial and in-frame only. The sample consists of approximately 100,000 clones, 76% of them appearing once. Source material: PBMCs. Source of these receptors: a woman between 45 and 60 years old in good health and CMV-seropositive.

This clone was recorded a few times. The V call is TRBV5-4, the J call TRBJ1-4, with D possibly matching TRBD1 (5 bases). The length of the CDR3 is 13 residues. The germline CDR1 and CDR2 sequences are SGHNT and YYREEE (reference sequence). Trimming shortened V by 0 bases and J by 7 bases, and 7 bases separated the two germline ends. CDR3 sequence: CASSLGQSEKLFF. The DNA of the CDR3 is TGTGCCAGCAGCTTGGGACAGTCTGAAAAACTGTTTTTT.

In this sample, this clone turned up once. The rearrangement joins TRBV4-1 to TRBJ1-1; D unresolved. Trimming shortened V by 0 bases and J by 2 bases, and 7 bases separated the two germline ends. Germline-derived CDR1 and CDR2 are MGHRA and YSYEKL. The CDR3 has 14 amino acids. This CDR3 is CASSQDAGNTEAFF. CDR3 coding DNA: TGCGCCAGCAGCCAAGATGCAGGTAACACTGAAGCTTTCTTT.

The CDR3 bases are TGTGCCACCAGCAGGTGGACAGGGGTGGATGAAAAACTGTTTTTT. It yields the protein CATSRWTGVDEKLFF. The chain joins TRBV15 to TRBJ1-4, with 9 bases aligning to TRBD1. Germline CDR1 LNHNV, CDR2 YYDKDF (reference sequence). This CDR3 spans 15 amino acids. The V segment lost 3 bases and the J segment 6 bases; nucleotides outside the gene matches: 5.

In regard to this clone: Other DNA variants within this sample encode the same CDR3. V usage is TRBV5-1 and J usage is TRBJ1-4; 8 positions agree with TRBD1. Trimming removed 0 bases from V and 5 bases from J; junction bases left unmatched: 0. The CDR3 spans 14 residues. Germline CDR1 and CDR2: SGHRS and YFSETQ. The chain's CDR3 is CASSLGQGNEKLFF. In nucleotides, the CDR3 is TGCGCCAGCAGCTTGGGACAGGGGAATGAAAAACTGTTTTTT.

The chain has TRBV9 and TRBJ1-2; D gene unclear. Trimming took off 0 bases at V and 8 bases at J, with 11 bases between the two ends. The CDR3 contains 13 residues. CDR1 and CDR2 from the germline V gene are SGDLS and YYNGEE. CDR3 bases: TGTGCCAGCAGCGTAGGGACTATCGGGGGCTACACCTTC. Translation: CASSVGTIGGYTF.

The chain joins TRBV5-1 to TRBJ2-6; D not certain. Germline V gene lookup returns CDR1 SGHRS and CDR2 YFSETQ. V was pared by 4 bases and J by 1 base, with 6 bases between. This CDR3 has 14 residues. CDR3 sequence (DNA): TGCGCCAGCAGCGCCACTTCTGGGGCCAACGTCCTGACTTTC. This sequence encodes CASSATSGANVLTF. The full variable domain, in which reference TRBV5-1 and TRBJ2-6 provide the parts outside the CDR3, is KAGVTQTPRYLIKTRGQQVTLSCSPISGHRSVSWYQQTPGQGLQFLFEYFSETQRNKGNFPGRFSGRQFSNSRSEMNVSTLELGDSALYLCASSATSGANVLTFGAGSRLTVL.

This clone was picked up a small number of times. CDR3 residues: CASSQGLAGVETQYF. In DNA, the CDR3 is TGCGCCAGCAGCCAGGGACTAGCGGGGGTGGAGACCCAGTACTTC. The chain joins TRBV5-1 to TRBJ2-5; 14 bases map to TRBD2. Germline trimming cut 4 bases from V and 5 bases from J; bases unmatched to any gene: 4. This CDR3 has 15 amino acids. Germline CDR1 is SGHRS and CDR2 is YFSETQ.

The chain uses TRBV29-1 and TRBJ1-1; 9 positions agree with TRBD1. The CDR3 has 12 residues. Germline V lookup: CDR1 SQVTM, CDR2 ANQGSEA. J was trimmed by 3 bases and V by 7 bases; bases with no gene match: 3. This chain's CDR3 is CSARDRDTEAFF. The CDR3 DNA reads TGCAGCGCTAGGGACAGGGACACTGAAGCTTTCTTT.